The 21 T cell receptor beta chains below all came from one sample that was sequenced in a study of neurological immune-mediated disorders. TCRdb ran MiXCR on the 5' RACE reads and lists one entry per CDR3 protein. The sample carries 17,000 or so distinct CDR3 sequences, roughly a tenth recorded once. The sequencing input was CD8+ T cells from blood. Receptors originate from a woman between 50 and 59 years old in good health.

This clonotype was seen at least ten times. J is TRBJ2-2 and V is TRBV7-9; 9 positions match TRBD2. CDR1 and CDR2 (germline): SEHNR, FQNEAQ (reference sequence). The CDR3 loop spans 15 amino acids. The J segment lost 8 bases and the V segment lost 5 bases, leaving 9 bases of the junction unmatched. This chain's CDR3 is CASSPPSGVRGELFF. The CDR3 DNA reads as TGTGCCAGCAGCCCACCTAGCGGGGTCCGTGGGGAGCTGTTTTTT.

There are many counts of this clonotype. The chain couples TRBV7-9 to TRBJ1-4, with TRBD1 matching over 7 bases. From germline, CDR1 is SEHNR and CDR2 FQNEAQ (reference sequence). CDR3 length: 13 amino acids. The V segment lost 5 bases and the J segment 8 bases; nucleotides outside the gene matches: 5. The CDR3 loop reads CASSGTGVEKLFF. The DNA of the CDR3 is TGTGCCAGCAGCGGTACAGGGGTCGAAAAACTGTTTTTT.

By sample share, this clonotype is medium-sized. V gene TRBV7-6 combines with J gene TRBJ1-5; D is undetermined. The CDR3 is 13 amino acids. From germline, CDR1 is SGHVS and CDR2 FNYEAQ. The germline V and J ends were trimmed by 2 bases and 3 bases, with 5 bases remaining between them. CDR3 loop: CASSLNNNQPQHF. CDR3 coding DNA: TGTGCCAGCAGCTTAAACAACAATCAGCCCCAGCATTTT. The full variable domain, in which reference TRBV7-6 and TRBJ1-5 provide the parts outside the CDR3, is GAGVSQSPRYKVTKRGQDVALRCDPISGHVSLYWYRQALGQGPEFLTYFNYEAQQDKSGLPNDRFSAERPEGSISTLTIQRTEQRDSAMYRCASSLNNNQPQHFGDGTRLSIL.

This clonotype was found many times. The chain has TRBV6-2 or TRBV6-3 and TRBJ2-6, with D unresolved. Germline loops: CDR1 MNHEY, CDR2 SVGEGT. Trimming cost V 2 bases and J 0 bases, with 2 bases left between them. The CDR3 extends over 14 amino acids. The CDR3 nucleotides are TGTGCCAGCAGTTACAGCTCTGGGGCCAACGTCCTGACTTTC. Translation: CASSYSSGANVLTF.

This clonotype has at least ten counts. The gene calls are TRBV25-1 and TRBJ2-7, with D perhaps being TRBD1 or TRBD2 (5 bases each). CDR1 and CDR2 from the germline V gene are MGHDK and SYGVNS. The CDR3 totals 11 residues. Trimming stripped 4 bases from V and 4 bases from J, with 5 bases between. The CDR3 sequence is CASSGGYEQYF. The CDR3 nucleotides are TGTGCCAGCAGTGGGGGGTACGAGCAGTACTTC.

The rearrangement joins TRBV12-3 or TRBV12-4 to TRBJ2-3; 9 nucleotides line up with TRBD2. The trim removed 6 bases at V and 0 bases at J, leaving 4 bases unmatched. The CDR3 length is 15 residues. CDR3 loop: CASSPSGVSTDTQYF. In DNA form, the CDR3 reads TGTGCCAGCAGCCCTAGCGGGGTGAGCACAGATACGCAGTATTTT.

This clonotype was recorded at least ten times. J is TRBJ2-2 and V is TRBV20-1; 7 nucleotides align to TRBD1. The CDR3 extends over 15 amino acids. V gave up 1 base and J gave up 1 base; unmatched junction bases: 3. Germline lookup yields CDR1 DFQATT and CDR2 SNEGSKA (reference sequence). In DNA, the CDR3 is TGCAGTGCTAGAGGGGGGACAGTGAACACCGGGGAGCTGTTTTTT. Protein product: CSARGGTVNTGELFF.

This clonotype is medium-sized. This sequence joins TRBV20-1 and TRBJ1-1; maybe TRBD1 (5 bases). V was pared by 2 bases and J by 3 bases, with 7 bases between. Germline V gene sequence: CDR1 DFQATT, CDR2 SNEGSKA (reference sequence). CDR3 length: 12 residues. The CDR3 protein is CSARLGDTEAFF. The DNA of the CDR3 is TGCAGTGCTAGATTAGGGGACACTGAAGCTTTCTTT.

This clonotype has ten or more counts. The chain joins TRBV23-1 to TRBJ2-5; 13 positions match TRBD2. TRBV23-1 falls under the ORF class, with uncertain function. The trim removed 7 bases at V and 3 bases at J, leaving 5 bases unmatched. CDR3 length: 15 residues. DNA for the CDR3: TGCGCCAGCAAAACACTAGCGGGAGGGGAAGAGACCCAGTACTTC. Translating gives CASKTLAGGEETQYF.

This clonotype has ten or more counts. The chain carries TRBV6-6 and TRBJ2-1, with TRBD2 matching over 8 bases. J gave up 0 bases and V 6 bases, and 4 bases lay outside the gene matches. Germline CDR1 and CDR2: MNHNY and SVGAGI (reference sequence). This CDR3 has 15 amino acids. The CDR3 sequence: CASRLAEYSYNEQFF. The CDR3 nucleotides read TGTGCCAGCAGACTAGCGGAGTACTCCTACAATGAGCAGTTCTTC.

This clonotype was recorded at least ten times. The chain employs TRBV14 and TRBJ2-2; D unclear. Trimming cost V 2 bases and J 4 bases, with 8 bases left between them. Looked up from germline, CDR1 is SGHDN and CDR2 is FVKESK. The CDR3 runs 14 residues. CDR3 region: CASSQTRVTGELFF. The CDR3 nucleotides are TGTGCCAGCAGCCAAACACGGGTCACCGGGGAGCTGTTTTTT.

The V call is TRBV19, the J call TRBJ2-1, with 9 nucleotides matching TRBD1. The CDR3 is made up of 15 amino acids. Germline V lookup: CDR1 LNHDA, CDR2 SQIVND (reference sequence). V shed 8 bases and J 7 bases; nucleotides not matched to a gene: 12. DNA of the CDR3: TGTGCCAGTTCCCTGGGGACAGGGTCTTCGAATGAGCAGTTCTTC. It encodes CASSLGTGSSNEQFF.

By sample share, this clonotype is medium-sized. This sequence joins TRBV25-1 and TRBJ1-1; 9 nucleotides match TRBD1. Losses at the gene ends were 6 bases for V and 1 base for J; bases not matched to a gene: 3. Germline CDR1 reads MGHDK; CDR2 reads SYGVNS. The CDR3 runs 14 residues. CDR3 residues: CASRGDRANTEAFF. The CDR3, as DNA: TGTGCCAGCAGGGGGGACAGGGCGAACACTGAAGCTTTCTTT.

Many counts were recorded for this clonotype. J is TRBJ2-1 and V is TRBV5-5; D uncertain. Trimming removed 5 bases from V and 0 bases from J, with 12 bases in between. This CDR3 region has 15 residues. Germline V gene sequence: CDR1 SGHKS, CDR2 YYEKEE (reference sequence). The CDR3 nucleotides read TGTGCCAGCAGGCCGACCACGAGCTCCTACAATGAGCAGTTCTTC. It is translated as CASRPTTSSYNEQFF.

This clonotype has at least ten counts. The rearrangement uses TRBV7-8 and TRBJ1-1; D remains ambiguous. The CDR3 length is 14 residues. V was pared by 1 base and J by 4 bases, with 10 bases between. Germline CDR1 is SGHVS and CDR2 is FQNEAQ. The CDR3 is CASSLVSGGTEAFF. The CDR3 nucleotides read TGTGCCAGCAGCTTAGTGTCTGGAGGCACTGAAGCTTTCTTT.

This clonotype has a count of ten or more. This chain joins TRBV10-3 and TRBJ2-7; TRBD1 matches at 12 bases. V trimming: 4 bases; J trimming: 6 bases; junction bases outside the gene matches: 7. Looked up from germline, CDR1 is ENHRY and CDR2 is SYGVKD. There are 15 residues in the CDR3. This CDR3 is CAISGAGTGGIEQYF. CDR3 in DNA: TGTGCCATCAGTGGAGCCGGGACAGGGGGCATCGAGCAGTACTTC.

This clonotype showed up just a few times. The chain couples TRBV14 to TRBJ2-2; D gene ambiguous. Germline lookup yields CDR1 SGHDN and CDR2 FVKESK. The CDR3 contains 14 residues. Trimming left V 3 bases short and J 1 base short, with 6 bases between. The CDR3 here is CASSHYRNTGELFF. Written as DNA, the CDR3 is TGTGCCAGCAGCCACTATCGGAACACCGGGGAGCTGTTTTTT.

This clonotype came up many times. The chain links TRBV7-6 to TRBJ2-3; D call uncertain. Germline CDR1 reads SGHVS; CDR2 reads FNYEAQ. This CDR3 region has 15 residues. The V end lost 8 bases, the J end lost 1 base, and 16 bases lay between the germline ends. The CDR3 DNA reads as TGTGCCAGCCGTCCCCTGATCGCTCGCACAGATACGCAGTATTTT. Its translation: CASRPLIARTDTQYF. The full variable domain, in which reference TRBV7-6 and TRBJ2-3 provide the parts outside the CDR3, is GAGVSQSPRYKVTKRGQDVALRCDPISGHVSLYWYRQALGQGPEFLTYFNYEAQQDKSGLPNDRFSAERPEGSISTLTIQRTEQRDSAMYRCASRPLIARTDTQYFGPGTRLTVL.

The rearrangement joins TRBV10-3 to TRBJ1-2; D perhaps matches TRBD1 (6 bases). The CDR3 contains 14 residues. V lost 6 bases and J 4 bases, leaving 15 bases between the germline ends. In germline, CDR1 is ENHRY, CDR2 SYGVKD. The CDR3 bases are TGTGCCATCAGACCCCAACAGGGAAGCTATGGCTACACCTTC. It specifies CAIRPQQGSYGYTF.

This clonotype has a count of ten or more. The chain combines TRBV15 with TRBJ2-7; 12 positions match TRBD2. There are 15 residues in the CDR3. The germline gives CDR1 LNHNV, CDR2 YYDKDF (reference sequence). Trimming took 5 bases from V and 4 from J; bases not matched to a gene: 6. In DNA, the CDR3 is TGTGCCACCAGCTCGACTAGCGGGGGAGAATACGAGCAGTACTTC. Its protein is CATSSTSGGEYEQYF.

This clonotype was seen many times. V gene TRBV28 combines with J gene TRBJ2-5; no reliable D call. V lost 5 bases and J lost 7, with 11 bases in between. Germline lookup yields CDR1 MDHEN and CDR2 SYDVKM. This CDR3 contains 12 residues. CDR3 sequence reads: CASSTRVRTQYF. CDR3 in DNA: TGTGCCAGCAGTACCCGGGTGAGGACCCAGTACTTC.